A selection of T cell receptor beta chains follows, all from one sample in a study of OX40 agonist ivuxolimab in advanced cancers. Libraries were prepared by immunoSEQ multiplex PCR; TCRdb keeps only in-frame clonotypes and omits some of them. This table has fewer than 85,000 clones, roughly 92% appearing once. The sample consisted of CD4+ or CD8+ T cells sorted from blood, taken in a trial of the OX40 agonist ivuxolimab. The receptors come from an adult with an advanced solid tumor such as melanoma, head and neck, liver or kidney cancer. CDR3s leave out the opening cysteine and the closing phenylalanine or tryptophan.

V: TRBV7-8; J: TRBJ2-5; CDR3: ASSLISGGLQETQY
V: TRBV14; J: TRBJ1-6; CDR3: ASSQDRQRNSPLH
V: TRBV4-3; J: TRBJ2-1; CDR3: ASSQGLYSYNEQF
V: TRBV5-5; J: TRBJ2-7; CDR3: ASSRGQLPYEQY
V: TRBV13; J: TRBJ2-3; CDR3: ASSVTLSGTPYTQY
V: TRBV4-3; J: TRBJ1-6; CDR3: ASSGGTGENSPLH
V: TRBV7-8; J: TRBJ1-1; CDR3: ASSLSPMGEAF
V: TRBV11-2; J: TRBJ2-5; CDR3: ASSLITGDQETQY
V: TRBV7-6; J: TRBJ1-2; CDR3: ASSLGGGASNGYT
V: TRBV7-2; J: TRBJ2-7; CDR3: ASSLSLAGTY
V: TRBV6-6; J: TRBJ2-1; CDR3: ASSYGRGAQF
V: TRBV4-1; J: TRBJ1-2; CDR3: ASSREDDYT
V: TRBV18; J: TRBJ1-5; CDR3: ASSPPGENQPQH
V: TRBV13; J: TRBJ2-7; CDR3: ASSDRDSSSYEQY
V: TRBV19; J: TRBJ2-3; CDR3: ASSSSGDTQY
V: TRBV9; J: TRBJ2-7; CDR3: ASSVVEGFGEQY
V: TRBV19; J: TRBJ1-2; CDR3: ASRAPGGYT
V: TRBV7-9; J: TRBJ1-2; CDR3: ASSPAAGDYGYT
V: TRBV11-2; J: TRBJ1-2; CDR3: ASSLSPSGGQYYGYT
V: TRBV6-5; J: TRBJ1-4; CDR3: ASSYSGGVNEKLF